The 32 T cell receptor beta chains presented below share a single source sample, sequenced in a study of blood T cell repertoires in COVID-19. The table came from immunoSEQ multiplex PCR; TCRdb's copy has only in-frame clones and leaves some out. The sample has approximately 150,000 clones; roughly 80% are singletons. The material sequenced was peripheral blood. Receptors were obtained from a human donor in a cohort sampled during active COVID-19.

Note on this clone: The germline gene is not matched at one end of the junction; a read error may be the cause. The V gene is TRBV25-1, the J gene TRBJ1-3; no definite D call. CDR3 size: 16 residues. Germline CDR1 MGHDK, CDR2 SYGVNS. The DNA for the CDR3 is TGTGTCAGCAGTGAATACAGTGTTTCCTCTGGAAACACCATATATTTT. Translation: CVSSEYSVSSGNTIYF.

The gene calls are TRBV29-1 and TRBJ1-3; 7 nucleotides align to TRBD1. The ends lost 4 bases at V and 2 bases at J; junction bases unmatched: 5. There are 14 residues in the CDR3. Per germline, CDR1 SQVTM and CDR2 ANQGSEA. The CDR3 region has the DNA TGCAGCGTTGCACTGACAGGGACTGGAAACACCATATATTTT. Its translation: CSVALTGTGNTIYF.

This chain uses TRBV6-5 with TRBJ2-1, with 7 bases that match TRBD2. The V and J ends lost 2 bases and 4 bases, in that order; junction bases with no gene match: 8. The CDR3 sequence is 16 residues long. Germline lookup yields CDR1 MNHEY and CDR2 SVGAGI. CDR3 in amino acids: CASSYPPGLPYNEQFF. The CDR3 nucleotides are TGTGCCAGCAGTTACCCCCCGGGACTACCATACAATGAGCAGTTCTTC.

The chain links TRBV5-6 to TRBJ1-1; D call uncertain. Germline-derived CDR1 and CDR2 are SGHDT and YYEEEE. CDR3 length equals 17 residues. Deletions cut 0 bases from V and 3 bases from J, with 18 bases between. Written as DNA, the CDR3 is TGTGCCAGCAGCTTGGAGGCTCTCGTCGGGAAGGACACTGAAGCTTTCTTT. It specifies CASSLEALVGKDTEAFF.

This sequence joins TRBV5-1 and TRBJ2-5; TRBD2 matches at 8 bases. V gave up 0 bases and J gave up 5 bases; unmatched junction bases: 9. This CDR3 has 16 amino acids. Germline V gives CDR1 SGHRS, CDR2 YFSETQ. CDR3 amino acids: CASSLDGGAASETQYF. The CDR3 coding sequence is TGCGCCAGCAGCTTGGACGGGGGGGCCGCCTCGGAGACCCAGTACTTC.

This clone has more than one count but fewer than ten. The CDR3, as DNA: TGTGCCAGCAGCCAAGGTGGGAGAGGTGAGCAGTTCTTC. The encoded protein is CASSQGGRGEQFF. The rearrangement uses TRBV3-1 (or the pseudogene TRBV3-2) and TRBJ2-1; D might be TRBD2 (5 bases). V lost 1 base and J 9 bases, leaving 10 bases between the germline ends. CDR1 and CDR2 from the germline V gene are LGHDT and YNNKEL (reference sequence). The CDR3 covers 13 residues.

The chain is built from TRBV5-8 and TRBJ2-1; TRBD1 matches 9 bases. The germline V gene has CDR1 SGHTS and CDR2 YDEGEE. V lost 4 bases to trimming and J lost 10 bases; unmatched junction nucleotides: 6. The CDR3 consists of 13 residues. The CDR3 is CASSIGTGREQFF. In DNA form, the CDR3 reads TGTGCCAGCAGCATCGGGACAGGGCGCGAGCAGTTCTTC.

This chain joins TRBV3-1 (or the pseudogene TRBV3-2) and TRBJ1-1; weak D call: TRBD1 (5 bases). V shed 4 bases and J shed 1 base, with 10 bases lying between them. From germline, CDR1 is LGHDT and CDR2 YNNKEL (reference sequence). CDR3 length equals 14 residues. CDR3 nucleotide sequence: TGTGCCAGCAGCCCCCCCGGACAGAACACTGAAGCTTTCTTT. This sequence encodes CASSPPGQNTEAFF.

The V and J genes are TRBV10-3 and TRBJ2-7, with TRBD2 identical over 11 bases. Losses at the gene ends were 1 base for V and 5 bases for J; bases not matched to a gene: 4. CDR1 is ENHRY and CDR2 is SYGVKD in the germline V gene. The CDR3 is 15 amino acids. The CDR3 nucleotides read TGTGCCATCAGTGAGTTCGGACTAGCGGGTAACGAGCAGTACGTC. Protein: CAISEFGLAGNEQYV.

The chain carries TRBV7-6 and TRBJ1-2; 9 bases map to TRBD1. Trimming at V came to 5 bases and at J to 8 bases, leaving 24 bases not matched to a gene. The CDR3 covers 19 residues. Looked up from germline, CDR1 is SGHVS and CDR2 is FNYEAQ. As DNA, the CDR3 is TGTGCCAGCAGCCTCCCCTGGGTGCGGGGACCGGGACAGGGTGGGGGCTACACCTTC. This sequence encodes CASSLPWVRGPGQGGGYTF.

V usage is TRBV28 and J usage is TRBJ2-1; D not resolved. The CDR3 runs to 13 residues. The germline V gene encodes CDR1 MDHEN and CDR2 SYDVKM. Trimming left V 5 bases short and J 3 bases short, with 8 bases between. Here the CDR3 reads CASSRQFYNEQFF. The CDR3, as DNA: TGTGCCAGCAGTCGACAATTCTACAATGAGCAGTTCTTC.

The chain combines TRBV12-5 with TRBJ2-1, with 8 bases aligning to TRBD2. The germline V gene has CDR1 LGHNT and CDR2 FRNRAP. After removal of 0 bases from V and 10 bases from J, the junction contained 11 bases not matched to a gene. This CDR3 region has 16 residues. CDR3 DNA: TGTGCTAGTGGTTTGGTAGGGGTAGCGGGGTCGGACGAGCAGTTCTTC. Protein: CASGLVGVAGSDEQFF.

The chain employs TRBV29-1 and TRBJ2-1; TRBD2 matches at 11 bases. This CDR3 is 16 amino acids long. V gave up 0 bases and J gave up 8 bases; unmatched junction bases: 9. Germline V gene data show CDR1 as SQVTM and CDR2 as ANQGSEA. CDR3 in DNA: TGCAGCGTTGAAGATCGGTTAGCGGGAGGGCCGGATGAGCAGTTCTTC. Encoded protein: CSVEDRLAGGPDEQFF.

The gene calls are TRBV28 and TRBJ1-1; D possibly corresponds to TRBD1 (6 bases). Trimming took off 5 bases at V and 6 bases at J, with 13 bases between the two ends. Germline V lookup: CDR1 MDHEN, CDR2 SYDVKM. This CDR3 is built from 13 residues. The CDR3 protein is CASSRGGQSEAFF. In DNA form, the CDR3 reads TGTGCCAGCAGTCGTGGGGGACAATCTGAAGCTTTCTTT.

The chain combines TRBV6-5 with TRBJ2-7; TRBD1 is a possible D gene (6 bases). CDR3 length: 13 residues. V lost 8 bases to trimming and J lost 7 bases, with 18 bases between them. Germline V gene sequence: CDR1 MNHEY, CDR2 SVGAGI. The CDR3 loop reads CASQGRGLAEQYF. The CDR3 DNA follows: TGTGCCAGCCAGGGCAGGGGCCTCGCAGAGCAGTACTTC.

This clone was recorded only once. The chain recombines TRBV19 with TRBJ2-7; 8 nucleotides match TRBD1. The V and J ends lost 5 bases and 2 bases, in that order; junction bases with no gene match: 8. The CDR3 has 15 residues. CDR1 LNHDA and CDR2 SQIVND come from the germline V gene (reference sequence). DNA of the CDR3: TGTGCCAGTAGTCTCAGGGGGCGAGACGCCTACGAGCAGTACTTC. Residues: CASSLRGRDAYEQYF.

The genes are TRBV7-9 and TRBJ2-7; 10 nucleotides align to TRBD1. Germline V gene lookup returns CDR1 SEHNR and CDR2 FQNEAQ (reference sequence). The CDR3 sequence is 17 residues long. J lost 0 bases, V lost 2 bases, and 7 bases had no gene match. CDR3 DNA: TGTGCCAGCAGCTTAAGTTCGGGACAGGGGTACTCCTACGAGCAGTACTTC. This sequence encodes CASSLSSGQGYSYEQYF.

The chain recombines TRBV19 with TRBJ1-1, with D perhaps TRBD1 (5 bases). Germline CDR1 reads LNHDA; CDR2 reads SQIVND (reference sequence). CDR3 length: 13 amino acids. V lost 8 bases, J lost 2 bases, and 12 bases lay in between. The CDR3 sequence: CASRMTVNTEAFF. CDR3 DNA sequence: TGTGCCAGTCGGATGACAGTCAACACTGAAGCTTTCTTT.

The chain employs TRBV30 and TRBJ2-1, with 8 positions matching TRBD1. The germline CDR1 and CDR2 sequences are GTSNPN and SVGIG (reference sequence). The CDR3 has 15 amino acids. With V trimmed by 3 bases and J by 4 bases, 8 bases remained unmatched. In nucleotides, the CDR3 is TGTGCCTGGAGGGGGACAGGTCGGGGATACAATGAGCAGTTCTTC. It encodes CAWRGTGRGYNEQFF.

This clone was counted between two and nine times. The chain links TRBV5-1 to TRBJ1-1; no reliable D call. The CDR3 sequence is 14 residues long. Trimming stripped 1 base from V and 2 bases from J, with 9 bases between. CDR1 is SGHRS and CDR2 is YFSETQ in the germline V gene. CDR3 region: CASSLTQRNTEAFF. The CDR3 coding sequence is TGCGCCAGCAGCTTGACACAGAGAAACACTGAAGCTTTCTTT.

The rearrangement uses TRBV2 and TRBJ1-2; 8 bases align to TRBD1. Losses at the gene ends were 7 bases for V and 7 bases for J; bases not matched to a gene: 11. In germline, CDR1 is SNHLY, CDR2 FYNNEI. The CDR3 runs to 14 residues. The CDR3 region has the DNA TGTGCCAGCACCACAGACTCAGGGACAGGTGGCTACACCTTC. This encodes CASTTDSGTGGYTF.

V gene TRBV15 combines with J gene TRBJ1-2; 11 nucleotides align to TRBD1. With 5 bases clipped from V and 6 bases from J, the junction kept 8 bases outside the gene matches. Germline CDR1 is LNHNV and CDR2 is YYDKDF (reference sequence). CDR3 size: 15 residues. This CDR3 is CATSLGTGGYDGYTF. The CDR3 DNA sequence: TGTGCCACCAGCTTAGGGACAGGGGGATACGATGGCTACACCTTC.

The J gene is TRBJ2-2, the V gene TRBV19, with 8 positions matching TRBD1. This CDR3 is 18 amino acids long. Germline CDR1 and CDR2: LNHDA and SQIVND (reference sequence). J was trimmed by 7 bases and V by 7 bases; bases with no gene match: 20. The CDR3 region has the DNA TGTGCCAGTAAGAATCTAGCCGACCGACAGGGGACGGACGGGGAGCTGTTTTTT. This encodes CASKNLADRQGTDGELFF.

This chain uses TRBV12-3 or TRBV12-4 with TRBJ1-2, with D unclear. This CDR3 comprises 12 residues. V shed 1 base and J shed 4 bases, with 4 bases lying between them. The chain's CDR3 is CASSLGVYGYTF. CDR3 sequence (DNA): TGTGCCAGCAGTTTAGGAGTCTATGGCTACACCTTC.

The CDR3 loop is CASDLGAANSPLHF. The CDR3 DNA sequence: TGTGCTAGCGACCTGGGGGCAGCGAATTCACCCCTCCACTTT. This rearrangement joins TRBV12-5 to TRBJ1-6; possible D gene TRBD1, 6 bases. This CDR3 is 14 amino acids long. Trimming stripped 9 bases from V and 7 bases from J, with 16 bases between. Germline assignment: CDR1 LGHNT and CDR2 FRNRAP.

This chain links TRBV4-1 with TRBJ2-7; the match to TRBD2 covers 9 bases. V lost 4 bases and J lost 2; bases outside the gene matches: 9. Germline values: CDR1 MGHRA, CDR2 YSYEKL. CDR3 length equals 16 residues. The CDR3 DNA reads as TGCGCCAGCAGCCTTCTTAGCGGGGGACCTGCCTACGAGCAGTACTTC. Translating it yields CASSLLSGGPAYEQYF.

V gene TRBV5-1 combines with J gene TRBJ2-7; 9 positions match TRBD1. V lost 3 bases and J lost 9; bases outside the gene matches: 10. The CDR3 runs to 14 residues. The germline V gene has CDR1 SGHRS and CDR2 YFSETQ. The CDR3 sequence is CASSWGQGGYSQYF. The CDR3 region has the DNA TGCGCCAGCAGCTGGGGACAGGGTGGTTATTCGCAGTACTTC.

V usage is TRBV5-4 and J usage is TRBJ2-7, with D maybe TRBD1 (5 bases). V was trimmed by 2 bases and J by 4 bases, leaving 13 bases between them. This CDR3 region has 14 residues. Per the germline V gene, CDR1 is SGHNT and CDR2 is YYREEE (reference sequence). CDR3 nucleotides: TGTGCCAGCAGCTTATCAGGGCTCTCTTACGAGCAGTACTTC. Translation gives CASSLSGLSYEQYF.

The CDR3: CSVRTGGNQPQHF. The CDR3 DNA reads as TGCAGCGTTAGGACAGGGGGCAATCAGCCCCAGCATTTT. The chain employs TRBV29-1 and TRBJ1-5; 9 bases match TRBD1. V trimming: 5 bases; J trimming: 2 bases; junction bases outside the gene matches: 1. Germline assignment: CDR1 SQVTM and CDR2 ANQGSEA. The CDR3 is made up of 13 amino acids.

CDR3 in DNA: TGTGCCAGCAGCGTCTCCCGGGACTACCCCCTCTACGAGCAGTACGTC. It encodes CASSVSRDYPLYEQYV. V is TRBV9 and J is TRBJ2-7; 7 nucleotides align to TRBD2. This CDR3 contains 16 residues. Per the germline V gene, CDR1 is SGDLS and CDR2 is YYNGEE. Trimming at V came to 2 bases and at J to 3 bases, leaving 11 bases not matched to a gene.

V is TRBV2 and J is TRBJ1-4; possibly TRBD1 for D (6 bases). The CDR3 spans 14 residues. Germline V gene data show CDR1 as SNHLY and CDR2 as FYNNEI. V was cut by 8 bases and J by 5 bases, with 15 bases left in between. The CDR3 region has the DNA TGTGCCAGCGCATGGGGGGGCAGGAATGAAAAACTGTTTTTT. Its translation: CASAWGGRNEKLFF.

The chain joins TRBV5-8 to TRBJ2-1; maybe TRBD1 (5 bases). The CDR3 has 17 amino acids. Deletions cut 0 bases from V and 0 bases from J, with 13 bases between. The germline gives CDR1 SGHTS, CDR2 YDEGEE. The CDR3 DNA sequence: TGTGCCAGCAGCTTGGCCCGACAGAGATACTCCTACAATGAGCAGTTCTTC. Translation: CASSLARQRYSYNEQFF.